The 7 T cell receptor beta chains reported below all come from one sample, sequenced in a study of T cells after yellow fever vaccination. TCRdb reprocessed the 5' RACE reads with MiXCR, giving one entry per CDR3 protein. The sample yields a few hundred thousand distinct CDR3 sequences, 7% to 10% seen once. The sample here was PBMCs, taken roughly 46 days after the first yellow fever vaccination. The source of these receptors is a man younger than 30 who received the YFV17D yellow fever vaccine.

This clonotype has more than one count but fewer than ten. This rearrangement joins TRBV12-3 or TRBV12-4 to TRBJ2-3; D is uncertain. V lost 8 bases, J lost 1 base, and 10 bases lay in between. The CDR3 covers 13 residues. CDR3 sequence reads: CASGLPGTDTQYF. The CDR3 bases are TGTGCCAGCGGCCTCCCCGGCACAGATACGCAGTATTTT.

This clonotype has a handful of counts. The chain couples TRBV29-1 to TRBJ1-2; 8 bases map to TRBD1. Trimming took 8 bases from V and 2 from J; bases not matched to a gene: 16. This CDR3 contains 16 residues. The germline V gene has CDR1 SQVTM and CDR2 ANQGSEA. DNA for the CDR3: TGCAGCTACGGGCAGGGGGCCCTGGACCAGAACTATGGCTACACCTTC. Its protein is CSYGQGALDQNYGYTF.

V usage is TRBV12-3 or TRBV12-4 and J usage is TRBJ2-3; the D call may be TRBD1 or TRBD2 (6 bases each). This CDR3 contains 14 residues. Trimming left V 3 bases short and J 3 bases short, with 10 bases between. This chain's CDR3 is CASSLPGATDTQYF. CDR3 nucleotide sequence: TGTGCCAGCAGTTTGCCGGGGGCAACAGATACGCAGTATTTT.

Ten or more counts support this clonotype. The V gene is TRBV20-1, the J gene TRBJ1-2; no clear D gene. The CDR3 is made up of 8 amino acids. The V and J ends lost 7 bases and 7 bases respectively, with 4 bases between them. Germline CDR1 is DFQATT and CDR2 is SNEGSKA (reference sequence). The CDR3 DNA follows: TGCAGTGTGGGTGGCTACACCTTC. Protein sequence: CSVGGYTF.

This chain uses TRBV9 with TRBJ2-6; TRBD2 is a possible D gene (5 bases). CDR3 length equals 16 residues. Germline lookup yields CDR1 SGDLS and CDR2 YYNGEE. Trimming removed 1 base from V and 2 bases from J, with 10 bases in between. The CDR3 is CASSVKERAGANVLTF. For the CDR3, the DNA is TGTGCCAGCAGCGTAAAGGAGAGGGCTGGGGCCAACGTCCTGACTTTC.

This clonotype was detected many times. The CDR3 sequence is CASSSGDRLAALRYF. DNA of the CDR3: TGTGCCAGCAGCTCGGGGGATAGACTAGCGGCCCTCCGGTACTTC. This sequence joins TRBV7-2 and TRBJ2-4, with 9 bases matching TRBD2. The CDR3 runs to 15 residues. Looked up from germline, CDR1 is SGHTA and CDR2 is FQGNSA. Trimming cost V 4 bases and J 15 bases; bases outside gene matches: 16.

This clonotype has ten or more counts. CDR3 sequence: CASSIRRGGLDTQYF. CDR3 bases: TGTGCCAGTAGTATAAGGCGGGGGGGCCTAGATACGCAGTATTTT. The V gene is TRBV19, the J gene TRBJ2-3; 9 nucleotides line up with TRBD2. Germline V lookup: CDR1 LNHDA, CDR2 SQIVND (reference sequence). There are 15 residues in the CDR3. The junction had 5 bases not matched to a gene; V was cut back by 2 bases and J by 5 bases.